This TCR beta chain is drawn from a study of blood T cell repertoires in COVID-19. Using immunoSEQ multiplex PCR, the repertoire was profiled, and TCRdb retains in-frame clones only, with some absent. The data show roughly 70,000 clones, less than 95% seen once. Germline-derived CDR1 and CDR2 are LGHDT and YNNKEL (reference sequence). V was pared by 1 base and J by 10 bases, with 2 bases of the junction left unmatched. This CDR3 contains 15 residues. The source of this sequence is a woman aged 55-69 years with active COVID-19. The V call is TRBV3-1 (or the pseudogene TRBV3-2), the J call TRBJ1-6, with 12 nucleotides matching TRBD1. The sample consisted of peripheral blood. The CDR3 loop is CASSQGGTGGSPLHF. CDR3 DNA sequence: TGTGCCAGCAGCCAAGGTGGGACAGGGGGCTCACCCCTCCACTTT.